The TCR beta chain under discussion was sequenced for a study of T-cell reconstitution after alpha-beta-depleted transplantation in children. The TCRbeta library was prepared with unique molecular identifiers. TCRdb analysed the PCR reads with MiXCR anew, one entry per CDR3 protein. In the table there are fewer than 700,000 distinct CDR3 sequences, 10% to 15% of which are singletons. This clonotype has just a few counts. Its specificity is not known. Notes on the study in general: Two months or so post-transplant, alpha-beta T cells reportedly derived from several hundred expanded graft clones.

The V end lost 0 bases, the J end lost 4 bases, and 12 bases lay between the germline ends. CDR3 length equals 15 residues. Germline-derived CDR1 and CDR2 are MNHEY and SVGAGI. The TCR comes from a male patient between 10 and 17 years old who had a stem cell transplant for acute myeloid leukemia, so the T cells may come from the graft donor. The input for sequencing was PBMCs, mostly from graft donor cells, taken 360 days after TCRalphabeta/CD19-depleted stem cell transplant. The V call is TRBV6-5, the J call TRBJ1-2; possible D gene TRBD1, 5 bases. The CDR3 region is CASSYSSDIFYGYTF. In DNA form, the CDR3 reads TGTGCCAGCAGTTACTCTTCGGACATCTTCTATGGCTACACCTTC.